This T cell receptor beta chain comes out of a study of cytomegalovirus exposure and HLA in healthy donors. Study background: As released early, the data held approximately 80 million unique TCRs from HLA-typed donors.

Study-level results: Clonal expansion, a later analysis showed, was greater in HLA-associated TCR beta chains than in equally common others. Follow-up analysis later connected one missense variant in DCLRE1C with trimming of TCR beta V- and J-genes.

The PCR had 60 Vbeta and 13 Jbeta primers. The method was immunoSEQ multiplex PCR; TCRdb's version includes in-frame clones alone and lacks a portion of them. The sample shows roughly 100,000 clones, about 85% of them seen only once. Though probably carrying unrecorded immune exposures, donors were nominally healthy at sampling. With respect to this clone: The target antigen is unknown.

CDR1 is MNHNY and CDR2 is SVGAGI in the germline V gene (reference sequence). The germline V and J ends were trimmed by 7 bases and 2 bases, with 16 bases remaining between them. The length of the CDR3 is 15 residues. The source is a female donor in good health and CMV-seropositive. The sequenced sample was PBMCs. The gene calls are TRBV6-6 and TRBJ2-3; no reliable D call. This chain's CDR3 is CASTNDGPDTDTQYF. CDR3 in DNA: TGTGCCAGCACCAACGATGGGCCCGACACAGATACGCAGTATTTT.